The TCR beta chain under discussion was sequenced for a study of T cell responses to AZD1222 COVID-19 vaccine. Study-wide points: An increase in Spike-specific TCR breadth and depth was observed after two AZD1222 doses.

Regarding this clone: Its antigen is not identified. Germline and junction disagree at one end, which may indicate a read error.

Clones were sequenced by immunoSEQ multiplex PCR, and TCRdb holds only the in-frame ones, with some missing. This sample has some 140,000 clones, with roughly 85% found just once. Germline V CDR1 and CDR2: SGDLS, YYNGEE. The CDR3 length is 18 residues. The receptor was isolated from an adult who received the MenACWY meningococcal vaccine as a control. J is TRBJ2-5 and V is TRBV9, with a weak D call TRBD2 (6 bases). The input for sequencing was peripheral blood, taken 28 days after the second dose of the MenACWY control vaccine. The CDR3 nucleotides read TGTGCCAGCAGTGTAGGCCGGACCTTTACTAGCACCCAAGAGACCCAGTACTTC. Translation: CASSVGRTFTSTQETQYF.